This T cell receptor (beta chain) was observed in a study of patients and donors after allogeneic stem cell transplantation. The CDR3 length is 18 residues. V shed 3 bases, J shed 0 bases, and the junction held 8 bases outside the gene matches. Germline CDR1 and CDR2: DFQATT and SNEGSKA (reference sequence). TCRdb re-analysed the RT-PCR reads in MiXCR, keeping a single row per CDR3 protein. This table holds approximately 170,000 distinct CDR3 sequences, roughly 22% found once. The J gene is TRBJ2-2, the V gene TRBV20-1; 12 nucleotides line up with TRBD1. The clonotype was recovered from a human donor who was either an allogeneic HSCT recipient or a stem cell or donor lymphocyte infusion donor (not recorded which). It is not recorded whose cells these are; they may come from a transplant donor. Material: blood, either unsorted or a sorted T cell fraction (not recorded which). CDR3 sequence: CSASLGTGGPANTGELFF. For the CDR3, the DNA is TGCAGTGCTAGTTTGGGGACAGGGGGCCCCGCGAACACCGGGGAGCTGTTTTTT.